The source of this TCR beta chain is a study of blood T cell repertoires in COVID-19. Germline assignment: CDR1 SGHVS and CDR2 FNYEAQ. Trimming cost V 5 bases and J 0 bases; bases outside gene matches: 22. This CDR3 has 21 residues. Measured with immunoSEQ multiplex PCR; TCRdb has only the in-frame clones, and not every one. In the table there are around 26,000 clones, approximately 80% of which are singletons. The origin of this receptor is a woman aged 70-85 years with COVID-19, enrolled during active disease. Specimen: peripheral blood. The chain employs TRBV7-6 and TRBJ2-1; 7 nucleotides agree with TRBD2. The chain's CDR3 is CASSPPMKRGLPRGSYNEQFF. The CDR3, as DNA: TGTGCCAGCAGCCCGCCTATGAAGCGGGGACTACCCCGGGGCTCCTACAATGAGCAGTTCTTC.